This T cell receptor (beta chain) was sequenced during a study of cytomegalovirus exposure and HLA in healthy donors. General observations from the study: Listed as cytomegalovirus-associated were about 160 TCR beta chains.

Details on this clone: Its antigen is undetermined.

The PCR made use of 60 Vbeta and 13 Jbeta primers. The assay was immunoSEQ multiplex PCR, and TCRdb's table has in-frame clones only and misses some. The sample holds approximately 88,000 clones, roughly 80% seen once. The TCR sequence derives from a man aged 50-60 years in good health and CMV-seropositive. Sequencing input: PBMCs.

The CDR3 loop reads CASSEAAHYNSPLHF. As DNA, the CDR3 is TGTGCCAGCTCAGAAGCAGCGCACTATAATTCACCCCTCCACTTT. The chain links TRBV18 to TRBJ1-6; D not certain. The CDR3 is made up of 15 amino acids. Trimming removed 5 bases from V and 3 bases from J, with 11 bases in between. Looked up from germline, CDR1 is KGHSH and CDR2 is LQKENI.